This T cell receptor (beta chain) was identified in a study of patients and donors after allogeneic stem cell transplantation (dated by TCRdb to about 2020). The germline ends are 10 bases apart after V is trimmed by 9 bases and J by 0 bases. From cysteine to phenylalanine, the CDR3 is 13 amino acids long. The entry retains the CDR3 DNA only, 39 bases that are in frame from base 1. The germline V gene yields SGHTA for CDR1 and FQGNSA for CDR2. The library came from RT-PCR. Sequencing took place on a NextSeq 550. Clones were called with MiXCR by TCRdb after fastp trimmed the public reads at Q25, and only in-frame beta chains were retained. When rows share a CDR3 protein, they turn into one entry using the most common DNA and genes. A total of a few hundred thousand distinct CDR3 sequences appear in this sample, around an eighth of them only once. The top ten hold roughly 11% of the sample. With regard to this clonotype: The clone's antigen remains unknown. Qualities for individual bases were not recorded, and no much larger clone is one base off.

The chain employs TRBV7-2 and TRBJ2-3; the D element could tentatively be TRBD1 or TRBD2, as 6 bases agree for each. The receptor comes from a human donor who was either an allogeneic HSCT recipient or a stem cell or donor lymphocyte infusion donor (not recorded which). It is not recorded whose cells these are; they may come from a transplant donor. Sequencing was performed on blood, either unsorted or a sorted T cell fraction (not recorded which). CDR3 protein: CARRGASTDTQYF. The base sequence is TGTGCCAGGAGGGGGGCAAGCACAGATACGCAGTATTTT.